This TCR beta chain was profiled in a study of neoadjuvant anti-PD-1 for oral cavity cancer. Whole-study context: Around day 43, patients without progression received a fourth nivolumab dose before surgery.

Whole-study results and caveats: Non-responders to neoadjuvant nivolumab had significantly more clonal PBMC T cells than responders. Only three patients per response group were TCR-analyzed; validation needed.

The CDR3 is 14 amino acids. Per the germline V gene, CDR1 is SGHRS and CDR2 is YFSETQ. V was pared by 5 bases and J by 2 bases, with 1 base of the junction left unmatched. Concerning this clone itself: Its antigen is not identified.

Only in-frame clones appear in the TCRdb table, and some are missing; sequencing was by immunoSEQ multiplex PCR. The table lists 15,000 or so clones, about 60% of them singletons. The material sequenced was PBMCs, taken before nivolumab (anti-PD-1) treatment. The receptor comes from a person aged 40-85 years with oral cavity squamous cell carcinoma. The V call is TRBV5-1, the J call TRBJ2-7, with TRBD2 matching over 13 bases. The DNA of the CDR3 is TGCGCCAGCAGTGGGACTAGCGGGACCTACGAGCAGTACTTC. Its translation: CASSGTSGTYEQYF.